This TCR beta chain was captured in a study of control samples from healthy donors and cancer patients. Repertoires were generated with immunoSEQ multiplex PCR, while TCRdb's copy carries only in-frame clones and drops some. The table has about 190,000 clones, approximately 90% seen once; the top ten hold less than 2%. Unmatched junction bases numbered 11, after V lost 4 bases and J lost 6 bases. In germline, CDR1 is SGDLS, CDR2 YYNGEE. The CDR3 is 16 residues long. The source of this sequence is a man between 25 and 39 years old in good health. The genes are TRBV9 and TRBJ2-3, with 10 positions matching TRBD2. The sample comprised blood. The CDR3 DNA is TGTGCCAGCAGCAATAGCGGGGGGCACATGATTGATACGCAGTATTTT. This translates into CASSNSGGHMIDTQYF.